Sequencing of this T cell receptor (beta chain) was carried out in a study of blood T cell repertoires in COVID-19. Study in general: Spain, Italy and the United States supplied samples that represented acute and convalescent COVID-19. T cells, B-cell-depleted T cells, or PBMCs supplied cDNA or gDNA.

Participants were aged roughly 18 to 89 years, lived in under 30 US areas, and enrolled virtually. Exposed participants encountered a COVID-19 case during the 2 weeks preceding study entry. Only in-frame clones appear in the TCRdb table, and some are missing; sequencing was by immunoSEQ multiplex PCR. The sample lists 300,000 or so clones, approximately 89% occurring once. The germline V gene encodes CDR1 LGHDT and CDR2 YNNKEL (reference sequence). With 0 bases removed from V and 5 bases from J, the gap between germline ends came to 17 bases. The CDR3 covers 17 residues. The clonotype was recovered from a woman aged 45-60 years who had been exposed to COVID-19. The V call is TRBV3-1 (or the pseudogene TRBV3-2), the J call TRBJ2-1, with D maybe TRBD2 (5 bases). The sequenced sample was PBMCs or T cells enriched from blood (not recorded which). This CDR3 is CASSQEPGSPRDNEQFF. The CDR3 nucleotides are TGTGCCAGCAGCCAAGAACCGGGATCCCCTCGGGACAATGAGCAGTTCTTC.